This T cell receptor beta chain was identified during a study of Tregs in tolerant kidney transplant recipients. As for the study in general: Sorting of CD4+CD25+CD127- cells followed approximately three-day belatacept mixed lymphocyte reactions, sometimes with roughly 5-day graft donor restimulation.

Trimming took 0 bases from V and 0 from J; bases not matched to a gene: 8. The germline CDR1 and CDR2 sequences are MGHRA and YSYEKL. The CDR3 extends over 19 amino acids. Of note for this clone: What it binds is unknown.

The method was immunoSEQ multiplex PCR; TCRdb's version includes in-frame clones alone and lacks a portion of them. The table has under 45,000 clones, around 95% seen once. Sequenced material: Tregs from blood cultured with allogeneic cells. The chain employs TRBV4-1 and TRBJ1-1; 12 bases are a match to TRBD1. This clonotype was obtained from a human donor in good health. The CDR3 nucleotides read TGCGCCAGCAGCCAAGAATCCCGGGACAGGGGGCTAGTGAACACTGAAGCTTTCTTT. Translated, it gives CASSQESRDRGLVNTEAFF.